This TCR beta chain derives from a study of post-analysis software for immune sequencing data. Study in general: Secondary progressive, relapsing-remitting and progressive-relapsing multiple sclerosis were among the included disease courses.

The library was made from cDNA and included unique molecular identifiers. It was from approximately 0.91 to 9.4 million T cells that 530,000 or so cDNA molecules came. TCRdb reanalysed the PCR reads using MiXCR and keeps one entry per CDR3 protein. The sample carries around 770,000 distinct CDR3 sequences, approximately 44% recorded once. Broader study findings: Included in a set of roughly five TRBV segments more frequent in patients than controls were TRBV5-6, TRBV5-1 and TRBV20-1. Analysis by F measure revealed that same-batch samples clustered strongly together.

CDR3 length: 17 amino acids. Germline loops: CDR1 SGHRS, CDR2 YFSETQ. V lost 1 base to trimming and J lost 5 bases, with 18 bases between them. A word on this clonotype: As yet, its antigen is unknown.

The chain links TRBV5-1 to TRBJ2-2; D unclear. This TCR was recovered from a girl aged 5-17 years with multiple sclerosis. The material sequenced was blood. The CDR3 nucleotides are TGCGCCAGCAGCTTGACCTGGACCCAGTCGTTTACCGGGGAGCTGTTTTTT. This translates into CASSLTWTQSFTGELFF. Full variable domain (outside the CDR3, taken from reference TRBV5-1 and TRBJ2-2): KAGVTQTPRYLIKTRGQQVTLSCSPISGHRSVSWYQQTPGQGLQFLFEYFSETQRNKGNFPGRFSGRQFSNSRSEMNVSTLELGDSALYLCASSLTWTQSFTGELFFGEGSRLTVL.